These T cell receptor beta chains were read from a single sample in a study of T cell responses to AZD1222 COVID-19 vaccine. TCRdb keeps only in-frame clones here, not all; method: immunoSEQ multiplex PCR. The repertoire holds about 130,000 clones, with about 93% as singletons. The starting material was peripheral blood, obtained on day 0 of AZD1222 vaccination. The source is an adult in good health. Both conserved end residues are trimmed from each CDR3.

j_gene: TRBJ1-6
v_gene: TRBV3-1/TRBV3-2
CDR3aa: ASSQGRASSYNSPLH

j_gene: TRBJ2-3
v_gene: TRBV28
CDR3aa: ATFKGGTPSTDTQY

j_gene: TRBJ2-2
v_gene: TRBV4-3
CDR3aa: ASEPDRGRYTGELF

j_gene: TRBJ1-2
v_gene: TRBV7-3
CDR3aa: ASSFGGNYGYT

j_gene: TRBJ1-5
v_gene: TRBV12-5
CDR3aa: ASVGGGSNQPQH

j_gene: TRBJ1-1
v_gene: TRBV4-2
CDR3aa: ASSLTRGAGPSNTEAF

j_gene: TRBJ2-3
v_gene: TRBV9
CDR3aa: ASSVAIDSDSTDTQY

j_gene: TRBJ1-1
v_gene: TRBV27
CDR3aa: ASSHTQGRTEAF

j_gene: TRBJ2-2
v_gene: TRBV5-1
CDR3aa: ASSAVGTPPGELF

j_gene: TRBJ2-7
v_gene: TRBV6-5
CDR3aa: ASSYARWSYEQY

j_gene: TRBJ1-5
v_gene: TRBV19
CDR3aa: ASSYWGEGNQPQH

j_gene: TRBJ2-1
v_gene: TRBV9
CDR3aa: ASSPRDRGNEQF

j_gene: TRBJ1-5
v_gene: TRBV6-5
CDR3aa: ASSPRRGNQPQH

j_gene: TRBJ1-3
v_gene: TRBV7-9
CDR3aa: ASSAQGSWGNTIY